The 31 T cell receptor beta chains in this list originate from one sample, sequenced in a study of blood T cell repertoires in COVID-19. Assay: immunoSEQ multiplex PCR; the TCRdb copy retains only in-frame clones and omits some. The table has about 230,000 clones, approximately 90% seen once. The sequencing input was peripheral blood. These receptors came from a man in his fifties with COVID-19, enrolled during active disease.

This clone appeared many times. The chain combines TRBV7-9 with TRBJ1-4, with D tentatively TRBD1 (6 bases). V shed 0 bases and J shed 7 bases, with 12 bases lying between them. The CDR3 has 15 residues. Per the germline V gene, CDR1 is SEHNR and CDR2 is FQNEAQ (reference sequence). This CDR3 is CASSLAEGEGEKLFF. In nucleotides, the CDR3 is TGTGCCAGCAGCTTAGCCGAGGGGGAAGGTGAAAAACTGTTTTTT.

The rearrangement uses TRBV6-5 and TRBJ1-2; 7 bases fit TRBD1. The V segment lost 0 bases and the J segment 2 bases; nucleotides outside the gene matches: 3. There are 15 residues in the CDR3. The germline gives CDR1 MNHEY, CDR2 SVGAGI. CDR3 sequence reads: CASSYSTGTNYGYTF. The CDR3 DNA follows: TGTGCCAGCAGTTACTCGACAGGGACCAACTATGGCTACACCTTC.

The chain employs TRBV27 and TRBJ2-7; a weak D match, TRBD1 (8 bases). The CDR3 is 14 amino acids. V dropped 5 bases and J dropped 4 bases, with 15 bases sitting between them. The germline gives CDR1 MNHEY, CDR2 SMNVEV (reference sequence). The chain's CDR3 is CASSIVQGGYEQYF. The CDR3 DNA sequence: TGTGCCAGCAGTATTGTACAGGGGGGGTACGAGCAGTACTTC.

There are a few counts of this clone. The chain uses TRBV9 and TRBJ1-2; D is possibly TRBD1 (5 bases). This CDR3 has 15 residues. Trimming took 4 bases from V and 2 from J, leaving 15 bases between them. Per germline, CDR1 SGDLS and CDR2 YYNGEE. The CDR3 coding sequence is TGTGCCAGCAGCCGAGCGACAGCCCTGAACTATGGCTACACCTTC. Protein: CASSRATALNYGYTF.

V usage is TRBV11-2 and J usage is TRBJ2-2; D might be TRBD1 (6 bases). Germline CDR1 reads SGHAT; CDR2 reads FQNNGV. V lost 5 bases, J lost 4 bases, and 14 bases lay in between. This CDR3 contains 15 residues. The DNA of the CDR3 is TGTGCCAGCAGCGGGTTTGGGGGCGGCACCGGGGAGCTGTTTTTT. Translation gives CASSGFGGGTGELFF.

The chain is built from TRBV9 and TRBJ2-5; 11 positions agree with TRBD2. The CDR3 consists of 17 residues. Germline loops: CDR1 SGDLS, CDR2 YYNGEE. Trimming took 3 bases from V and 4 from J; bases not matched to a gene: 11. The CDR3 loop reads CASSATSGSFRGETQYF. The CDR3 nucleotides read TGTGCCAGCAGCGCTACTAGCGGGAGTTTCCGGGGAGAGACCCAGTACTTC.

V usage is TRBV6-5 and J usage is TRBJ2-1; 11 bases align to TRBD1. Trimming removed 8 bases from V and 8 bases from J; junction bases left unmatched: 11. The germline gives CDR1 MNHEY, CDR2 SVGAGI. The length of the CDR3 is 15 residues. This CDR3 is CASGDRDRGGDEQFF. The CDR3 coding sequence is TGTGCCAGCGGAGACCGGGACAGGGGGGGCGATGAGCAGTTCTTC.

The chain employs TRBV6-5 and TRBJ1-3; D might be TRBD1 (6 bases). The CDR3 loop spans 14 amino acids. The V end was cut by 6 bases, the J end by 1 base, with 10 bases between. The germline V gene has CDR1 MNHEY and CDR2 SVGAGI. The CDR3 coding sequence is TGTGCCAGCAGACGGGACAAATCTGGAAACACCATATATTTT. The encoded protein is CASRRDKSGNTIYF.

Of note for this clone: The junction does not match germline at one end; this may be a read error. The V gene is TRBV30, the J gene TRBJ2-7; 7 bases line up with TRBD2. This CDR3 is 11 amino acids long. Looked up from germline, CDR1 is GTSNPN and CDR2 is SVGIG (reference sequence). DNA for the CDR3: TGTGCCTGGAGTGTAGCAGCGGGATGGGGTTTC. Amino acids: CAWSVAAGWGF. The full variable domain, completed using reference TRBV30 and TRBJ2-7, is SQTIHQWPATLVQPVGSPLSLECTVEGTSNPNLYWYRQAAGRGLQLLFYSVGIGQISSEVPQNLSASRPQDRQFILSSKKLLLSDSGFYLCAWSVAAGWGFGPGTRLTVT.

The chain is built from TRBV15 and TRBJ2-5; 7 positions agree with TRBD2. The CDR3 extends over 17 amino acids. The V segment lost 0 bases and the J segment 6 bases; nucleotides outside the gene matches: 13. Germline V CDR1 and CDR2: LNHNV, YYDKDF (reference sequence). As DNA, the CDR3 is TGTGCCACCAGCAGAGATCACGGGGCGGCGGGGGAGCAGACCCAGTACTTC. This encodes CATSRDHGAAGEQTQYF.

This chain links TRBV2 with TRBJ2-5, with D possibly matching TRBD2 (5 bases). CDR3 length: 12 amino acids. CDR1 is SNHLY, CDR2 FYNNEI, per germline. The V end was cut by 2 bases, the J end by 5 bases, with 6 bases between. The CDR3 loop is CASSEWRETQYF. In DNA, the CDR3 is TGTGCCAGCAGTGAATGGAGGGAGACCCAGTACTTC.

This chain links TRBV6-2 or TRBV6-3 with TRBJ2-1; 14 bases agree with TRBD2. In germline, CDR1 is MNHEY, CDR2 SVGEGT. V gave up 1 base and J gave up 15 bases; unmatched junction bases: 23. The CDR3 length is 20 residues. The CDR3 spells CASSYFMVMNVGGTSGSLFF. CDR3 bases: TGTGCCAGCAGTTACTTTATGGTTATGAATGTAGGGGGGACTAGCGGGAGTCTGTTCTTC.

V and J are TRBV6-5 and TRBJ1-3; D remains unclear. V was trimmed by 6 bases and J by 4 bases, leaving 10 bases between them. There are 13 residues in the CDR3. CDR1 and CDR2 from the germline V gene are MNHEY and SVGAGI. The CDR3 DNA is TGTGCCAGCAGCGCGATTGCGGGAAACACCATATATTTT. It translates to CASSAIAGNTIYF.

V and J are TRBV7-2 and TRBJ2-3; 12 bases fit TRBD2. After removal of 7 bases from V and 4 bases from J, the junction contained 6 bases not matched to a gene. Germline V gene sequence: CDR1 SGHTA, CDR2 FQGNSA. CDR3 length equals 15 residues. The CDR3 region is CASNLLAGGADTQYF. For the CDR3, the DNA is TGTGCCAGCAACCTACTAGCGGGGGGCGCAGATACGCAGTATTTT.

CDR3 DNA: TGTGCCAGCAGCACCAGAGGCGAGCAGTACTTC. Residues: CASSTRGEQYF. The rearrangement uses TRBV5-6 and TRBJ2-7, with unresolved D. Trimming shortened V by 4 bases and J by 6 bases, and 8 bases separated the two germline ends. The CDR3 totals 11 residues. Germline values: CDR1 SGHDT, CDR2 YYEEEE. The complete variable domain, with remaining parts taken from reference TRBV5-6 and TRBJ2-7, reads DAGVTQSPTHLIKTRGQQVTLRCSPKSGHDTVSWYQQALGQGPQFIFQYYEEEERQRGNFPDRFSGHQFPNYSSELNVNALLLGDSALYLCASSTRGEQYFGPGTRLTVT.

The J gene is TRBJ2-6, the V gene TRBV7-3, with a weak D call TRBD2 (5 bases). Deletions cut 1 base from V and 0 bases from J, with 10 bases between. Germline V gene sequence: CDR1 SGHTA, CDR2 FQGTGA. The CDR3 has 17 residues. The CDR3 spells CASSLISGSSGANVLTF. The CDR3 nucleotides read TGTGCCAGCAGCTTAATTTCTGGGAGCTCTGGGGCCAACGTCCTGACTTTC. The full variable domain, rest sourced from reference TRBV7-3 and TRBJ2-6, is GAGVSQTPSNKVTEKGKYVELRCDPISGHTALYWYRQSLGQGPEFLIYFQGTGAADDSGLPNDRFFAVRPEGSVSTLKIQRTERGDSAVYLCASSLISGSSGANVLTFGAGSRLTVL.

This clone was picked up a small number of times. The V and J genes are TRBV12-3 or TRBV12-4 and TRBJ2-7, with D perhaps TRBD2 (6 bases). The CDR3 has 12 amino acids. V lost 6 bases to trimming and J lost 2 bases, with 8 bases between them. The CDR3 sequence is CASRAGTYEQYF. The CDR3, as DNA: TGTGCCAGCAGGGCGGGGACCTACGAGCAGTACTTC.

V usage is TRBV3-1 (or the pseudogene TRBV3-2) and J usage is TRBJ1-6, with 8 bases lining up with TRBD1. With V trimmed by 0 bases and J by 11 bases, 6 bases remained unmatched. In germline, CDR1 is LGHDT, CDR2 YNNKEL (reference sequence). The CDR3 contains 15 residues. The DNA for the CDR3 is TGTGCCAGCAGCCAAGATTCAGGGGGCGGTACACCCCTCCACTTT. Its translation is CASSQDSGGGTPLHF.

The CDR3: CSASGTENNSPLHF. In DNA form, the CDR3 reads TGCAGTGCCAGTGGGACAGAGAATAATTCACCCCTCCACTTT. This rearrangement joins TRBV20-1 to TRBJ1-6; 7 nucleotides align to TRBD1. This CDR3 spans 14 amino acids. V dropped 6 bases and J dropped 5; count of bases not matched to a gene: 7. In germline, CDR1 is DFQATT, CDR2 SNEGSKA (reference sequence).

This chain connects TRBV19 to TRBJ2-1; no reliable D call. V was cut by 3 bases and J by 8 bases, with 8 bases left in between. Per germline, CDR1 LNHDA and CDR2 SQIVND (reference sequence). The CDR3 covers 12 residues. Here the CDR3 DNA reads TGTGCCAGTAGTATCCGAGACTATGAGCAGTTCTTC. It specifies CASSIRDYEQFF.

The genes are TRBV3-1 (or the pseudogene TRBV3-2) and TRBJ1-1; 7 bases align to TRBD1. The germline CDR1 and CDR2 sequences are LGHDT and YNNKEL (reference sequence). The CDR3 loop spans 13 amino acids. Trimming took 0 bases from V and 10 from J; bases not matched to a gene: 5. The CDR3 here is CASSQERGRRAFF. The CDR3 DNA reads TGTGCCAGCAGCCAAGAAAGGGGGCGGCGAGCTTTCTTT.

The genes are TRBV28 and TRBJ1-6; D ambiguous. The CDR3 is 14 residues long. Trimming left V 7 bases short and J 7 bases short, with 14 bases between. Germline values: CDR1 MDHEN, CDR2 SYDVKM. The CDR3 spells CASTPGGENSPLHF. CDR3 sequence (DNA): TGTGCCAGCACCCCCGGTGGGGAGAATTCACCCCTCCACTTT.

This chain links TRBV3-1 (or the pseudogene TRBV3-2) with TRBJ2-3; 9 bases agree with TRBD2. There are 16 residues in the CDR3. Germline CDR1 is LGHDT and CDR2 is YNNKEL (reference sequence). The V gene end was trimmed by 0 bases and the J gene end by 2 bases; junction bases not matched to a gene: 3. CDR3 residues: CASSQDAGGTTDTQYF. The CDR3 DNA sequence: TGTGCCAGCAGCCAAGATGCGGGAGGGACCACAGATACGCAGTATTTT.

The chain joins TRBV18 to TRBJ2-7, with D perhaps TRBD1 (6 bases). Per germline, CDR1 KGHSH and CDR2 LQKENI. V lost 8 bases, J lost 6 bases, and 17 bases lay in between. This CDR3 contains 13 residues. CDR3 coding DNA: TGTGCCAGCAGGGTGGAAGGGGGTCGCGAGCAGTACTTC. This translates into CASRVEGGREQYF.

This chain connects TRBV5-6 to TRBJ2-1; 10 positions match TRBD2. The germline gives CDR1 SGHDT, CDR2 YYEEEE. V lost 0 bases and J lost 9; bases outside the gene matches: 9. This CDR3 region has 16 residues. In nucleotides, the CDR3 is TGTGCCAGCAGCTTGGCCAGGGCTAGCGGGAGAGGTGAGCAGTTCTTC. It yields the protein CASSLARASGRGEQFF.

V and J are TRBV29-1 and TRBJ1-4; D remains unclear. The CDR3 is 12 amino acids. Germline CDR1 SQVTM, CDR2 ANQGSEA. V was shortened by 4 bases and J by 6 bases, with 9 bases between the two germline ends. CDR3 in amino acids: CSVAGMDEKLFF. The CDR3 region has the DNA TGCAGCGTTGCGGGGATGGATGAAAAACTGTTTTTT.

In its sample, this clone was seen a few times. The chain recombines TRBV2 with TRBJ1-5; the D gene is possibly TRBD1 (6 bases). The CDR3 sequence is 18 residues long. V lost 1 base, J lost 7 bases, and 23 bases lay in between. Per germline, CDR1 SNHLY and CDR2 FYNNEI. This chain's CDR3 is CASSEVFPQPGVMQPQHF. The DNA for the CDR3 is TGTGCCAGCAGTGAAGTTTTCCCTCAACCAGGGGTTATGCAGCCCCAGCATTTT.

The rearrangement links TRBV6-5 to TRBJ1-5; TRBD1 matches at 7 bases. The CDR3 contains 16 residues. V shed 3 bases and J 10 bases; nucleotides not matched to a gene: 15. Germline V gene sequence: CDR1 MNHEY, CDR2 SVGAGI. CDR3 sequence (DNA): TGTGCCAGCAGTTATAATGACAGGGACGTCCTTCGACCCCAGCATTTT. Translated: CASSYNDRDVLRPQHF.

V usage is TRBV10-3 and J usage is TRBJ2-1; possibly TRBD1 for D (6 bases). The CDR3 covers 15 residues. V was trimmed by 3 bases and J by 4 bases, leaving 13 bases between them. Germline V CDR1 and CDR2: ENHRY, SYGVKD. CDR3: CAISDDSGQYNEQFF. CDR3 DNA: TGTGCCATCAGTGACGACTCGGGACAATACAATGAGCAGTTCTTC.

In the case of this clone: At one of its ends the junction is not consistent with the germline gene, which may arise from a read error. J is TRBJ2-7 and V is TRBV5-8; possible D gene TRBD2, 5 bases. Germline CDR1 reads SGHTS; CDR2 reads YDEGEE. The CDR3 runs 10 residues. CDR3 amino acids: CASSFGKSFF. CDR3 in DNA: TGTGCCAGCAGCTTCGGGAAATCTTTTTTC.

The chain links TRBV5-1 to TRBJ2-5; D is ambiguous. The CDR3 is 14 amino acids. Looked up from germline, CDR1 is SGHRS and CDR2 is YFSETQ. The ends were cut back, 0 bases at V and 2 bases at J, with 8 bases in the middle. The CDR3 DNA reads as TGCGCCAGCAGCTTGGGACAAGCTCAAGAGACCCAGTACTTC. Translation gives CASSLGQAQETQYF. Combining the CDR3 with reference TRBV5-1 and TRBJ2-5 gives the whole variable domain KAGVTQTPRYLIKTRGQQVTLSCSPISGHRSVSWYQQTPGQGLQFLFEYFSETQRNKGNFPGRFSGRQFSNSRSEMNVSTLELGDSALYLCASSLGQAQETQYFGPGTRLLVL.